The 3 T cell receptor beta chains in this list originate from one sample, sequenced in a study of T cell changes during pregnancy in multiple sclerosis. Assay used: immunoSEQ multiplex PCR; TCRdb lists only in-frame clones, some missing. The profile covers about 93,000 clones, with roughly 92% appearing a single time and about 2% taken by the ten largest. The sample consisted of peripheral blood, taken after pregnancy. The receptors stem from a female donor with multiple sclerosis, enrolled in a pregnancy study.

The V gene is TRBV6-5, the J gene TRBJ1-2; no reliable D call. The V gene lost 0 bases and the J gene lost 2 bases, with 7 bases spanning the gap. Germline CDR1 MNHEY, CDR2 SVGAGI. The CDR3 spans 14 residues. CDR3 nucleotides: TGTGCCAGCAGTTACTCTCCCAGAAACTATGGCTACACCTTC. Its protein is CASSYSPRNYGYTF.

This sequence joins TRBV21-1 and TRBJ2-1; the DNA was not used to check the table's D call, TRBD1. TRBV21-1 is given as a pseudogene. The CDR3 is 14 residues long. The CDR3 DNA reads as TGTGCCAGCATTCCGTACAGTAACTACAATGAGCAGTTCTTC. Protein product: CASIPYSNYNEQFF.

The chain has TRBV19 and TRBJ2-1; 8 nucleotides align to TRBD2. Germline V gene data show CDR1 as LNHDA and CDR2 as SQIVND (reference sequence). J gave up 10 bases and V 3 bases, and 14 bases lay outside the gene matches. CDR3 length equals 16 residues. CDR3 protein: CASSMRGAGDVQEQFF. The DNA of the CDR3 is TGTGCCAGTAGTATGAGAGGAGCGGGAGATGTCCAGGAGCAGTTCTTC.